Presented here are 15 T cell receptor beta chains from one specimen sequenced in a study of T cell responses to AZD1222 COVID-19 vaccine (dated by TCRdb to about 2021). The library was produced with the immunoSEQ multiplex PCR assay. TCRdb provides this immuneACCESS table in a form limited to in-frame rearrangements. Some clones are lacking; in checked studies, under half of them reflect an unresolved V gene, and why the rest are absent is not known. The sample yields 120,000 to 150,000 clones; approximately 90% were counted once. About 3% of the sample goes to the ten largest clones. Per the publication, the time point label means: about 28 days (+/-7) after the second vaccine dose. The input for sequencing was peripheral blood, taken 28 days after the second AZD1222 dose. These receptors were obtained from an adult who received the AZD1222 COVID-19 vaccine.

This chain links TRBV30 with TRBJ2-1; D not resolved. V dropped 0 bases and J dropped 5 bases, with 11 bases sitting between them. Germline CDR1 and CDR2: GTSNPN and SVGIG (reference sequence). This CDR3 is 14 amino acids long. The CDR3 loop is CAWSVRSRNNEQFF. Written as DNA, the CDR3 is TGTGCCTGGAGTGTTAGGAGCCGGAACAATGAGCAGTTCTTC.

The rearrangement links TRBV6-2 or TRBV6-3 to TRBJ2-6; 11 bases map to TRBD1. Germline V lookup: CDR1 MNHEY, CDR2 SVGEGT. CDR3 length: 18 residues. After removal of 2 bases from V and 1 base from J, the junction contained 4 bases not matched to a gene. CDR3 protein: CASSYRTGGRSGANVLTF. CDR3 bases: TGTGCCAGCAGTTACCGGACAGGGGGCCGTTCTGGGGCCAACGTCCTGACTTTC.

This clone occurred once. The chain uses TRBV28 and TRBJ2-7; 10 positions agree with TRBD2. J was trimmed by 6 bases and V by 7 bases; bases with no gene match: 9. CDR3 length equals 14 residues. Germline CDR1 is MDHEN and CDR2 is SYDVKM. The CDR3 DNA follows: TGTGCCAGCAACCCTCTAGCGGGAGACTCCGAGCAGTACTTC. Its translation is CASNPLAGDSEQYF.

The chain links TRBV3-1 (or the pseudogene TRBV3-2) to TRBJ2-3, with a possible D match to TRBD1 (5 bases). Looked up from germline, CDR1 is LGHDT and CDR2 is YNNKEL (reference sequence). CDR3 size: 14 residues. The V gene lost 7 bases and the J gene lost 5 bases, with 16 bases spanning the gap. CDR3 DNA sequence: TGTGCCAGCAACTCTCCAGGGCTGGAAGATACGCAGTATTTT. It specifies CASNSPGLEDTQYF.

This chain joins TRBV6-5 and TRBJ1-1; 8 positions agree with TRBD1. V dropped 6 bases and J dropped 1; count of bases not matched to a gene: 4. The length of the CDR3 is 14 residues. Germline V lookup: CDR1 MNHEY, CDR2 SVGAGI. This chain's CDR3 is CASRPGGGNTEAFF. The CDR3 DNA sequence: TGTGCCAGCAGACCAGGGGGCGGGAACACTGAAGCTTTCTTT.

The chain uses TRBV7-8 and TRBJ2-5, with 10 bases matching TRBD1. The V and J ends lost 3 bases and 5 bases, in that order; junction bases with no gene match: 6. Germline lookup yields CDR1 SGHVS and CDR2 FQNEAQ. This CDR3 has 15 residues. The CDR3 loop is CASSFPTGGGETQYF. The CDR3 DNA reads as TGTGCCAGCAGCTTCCCGACAGGGGGCGGTGAGACCCAGTACTTC.

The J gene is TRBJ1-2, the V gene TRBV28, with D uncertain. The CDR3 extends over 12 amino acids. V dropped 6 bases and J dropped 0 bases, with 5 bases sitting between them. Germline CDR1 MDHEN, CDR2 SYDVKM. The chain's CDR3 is CASRPPNYGYTF. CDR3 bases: TGTGCCAGCAGACCTCCTAACTATGGCTACACCTTC.

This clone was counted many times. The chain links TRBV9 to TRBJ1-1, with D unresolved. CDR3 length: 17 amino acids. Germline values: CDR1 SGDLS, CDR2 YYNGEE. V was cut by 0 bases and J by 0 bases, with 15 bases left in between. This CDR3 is CASSVGQSEVMNTEAFF. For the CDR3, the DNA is TGTGCCAGCAGCGTAGGTCAAAGCGAAGTTATGAACACTGAAGCTTTCTTT.

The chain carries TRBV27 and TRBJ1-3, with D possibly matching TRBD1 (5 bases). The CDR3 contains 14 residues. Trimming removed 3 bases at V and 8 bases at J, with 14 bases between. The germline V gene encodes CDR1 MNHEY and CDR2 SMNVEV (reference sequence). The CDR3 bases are TGTGCCAGCAGTTTCGCAGGGACGGATCACACCATATATTTT. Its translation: CASSFAGTDHTIYF.

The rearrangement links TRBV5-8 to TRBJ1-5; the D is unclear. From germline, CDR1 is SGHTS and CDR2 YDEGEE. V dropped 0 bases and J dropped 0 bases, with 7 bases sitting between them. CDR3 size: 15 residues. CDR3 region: CASSLGFTSNQPQHF. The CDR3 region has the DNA TGTGCCAGCAGCTTGGGGTTCACTAGCAATCAGCCCCAGCATTTT.

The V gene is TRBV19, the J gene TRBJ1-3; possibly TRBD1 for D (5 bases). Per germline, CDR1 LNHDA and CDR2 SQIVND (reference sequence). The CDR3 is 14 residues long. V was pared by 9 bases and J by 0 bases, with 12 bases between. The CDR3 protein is CASDGASSGNTIYF. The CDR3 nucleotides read TGTGCCAGCGACGGGGCCTCCTCTGGAAACACCATATATTTT.

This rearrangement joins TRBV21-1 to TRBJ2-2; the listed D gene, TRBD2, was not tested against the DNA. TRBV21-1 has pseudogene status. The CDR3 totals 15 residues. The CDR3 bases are TGTGCCAGCAGCTCGCACTTCGCGGGAGCCGGGGAGCTGTTTTTT. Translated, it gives CASSSHFAGAGELFF.

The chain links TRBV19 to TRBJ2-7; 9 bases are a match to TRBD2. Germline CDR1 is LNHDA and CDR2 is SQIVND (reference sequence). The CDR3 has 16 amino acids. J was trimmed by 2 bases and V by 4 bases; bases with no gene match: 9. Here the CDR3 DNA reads TGTGCCAGTAGTAGCGCCTCGCTAGCGGGGACCTACGAGCAGTACTTC. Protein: CASSSASLAGTYEQYF.

The CDR3: CASSRQGVGSNQPQHF. The CDR3 DNA reads as TGTGCCAGTAGTAGACAGGGCGTTGGGAGCAATCAGCCCCAGCATTTT. V usage is TRBV19 and J usage is TRBJ1-5; TRBD1 agrees at 7 bases. Germline assignment: CDR1 LNHDA and CDR2 SQIVND (reference sequence). Trimming took 4 bases from V and 1 from J; bases not matched to a gene: 7. The CDR3 contains 16 residues.

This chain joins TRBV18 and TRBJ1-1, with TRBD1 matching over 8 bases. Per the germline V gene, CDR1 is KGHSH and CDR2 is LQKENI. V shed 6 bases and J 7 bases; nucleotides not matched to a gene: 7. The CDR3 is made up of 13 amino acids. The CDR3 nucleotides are TGTGCCAGCTCTCCCGCAGGGGGCGGTGAAGCTTTCTTT. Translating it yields CASSPAGGGEAFF.